The clone carrying this T cell receptor beta chain was seen just once. This entry comes from a study of blood T cell repertoires in COVID-19. The CDR3 consists of 17 residues. Between the trimmed V and J ends, which lost 6 bases and 3 bases, there was a span of 24 bases. Per the germline V gene, CDR1 is SEHNR and CDR2 is FQNEAQ (reference sequence). Sequencing used immunoSEQ multiplex PCR; TCRdb keeps in-frame clones, though not all of them. The sample lists some 70,000 clones; approximately 88% were seen once. The specimen was peripheral blood. The chain links TRBV7-9 to TRBJ2-7, with a tentative D call TRBD2 (5 bases). The clonotype originates from a woman aged 70-85 years with acute or convalescent COVID-19. CDR3 sequence: CASSQSRRGRSFYEQYF. DNA for the CDR3: TGTGCCAGCAGTCAATCGAGACGGGGTAGGTCCTTCTACGAGCAGTACTTC.